This passage covers 2 T cell receptor beta chains from one sample sequenced in a study of T cells in Graves' hyperthyroidism and ophthalmopathy. Amplified TCR beta CDR3 regions came from RNA transcripts. HTBI primers drove first-round RT-PCR of the TCR CDR3. TCRdb reanalysed the multiplex PCR reads using MiXCR and keeps one entry per CDR3 protein. The sample yields 400,000 or so distinct CDR3 sequences, 15% seen once. The sample taken for sequencing was blood. These receptors all come from an older woman with Graves' ophthalmopathy.

About this clonotype: A read error is possible here, since a much larger clone lies one base away. The chain is built from TRBV12-3 or TRBV12-4 and TRBJ1-1, with unresolved D. V lost 3 bases to trimming and J lost 3 bases, with 8 bases between them. This CDR3 spans 13 amino acids. This chain's CDR3 is CASSLGSDTEAFF. The CDR3 DNA reads TGTGCCAGCAGTTTGGGATCGGACACTGAAGCTTTCTTT.

This chain links TRBV19 with TRBJ1-5, with D maybe TRBD1 (6 bases). CDR3 size: 13 residues. V shed 5 bases and J shed 6 bases, with 11 bases lying between them. Germline V gene data show CDR1 as LNHDA and CDR2 as SQIVND (reference sequence). In nucleotides, the CDR3 is TGTGCCAGTAGTGCCACACAGGGTCAGCCCCAGCATTTT. It yields the protein CASSATQGQPQHF.